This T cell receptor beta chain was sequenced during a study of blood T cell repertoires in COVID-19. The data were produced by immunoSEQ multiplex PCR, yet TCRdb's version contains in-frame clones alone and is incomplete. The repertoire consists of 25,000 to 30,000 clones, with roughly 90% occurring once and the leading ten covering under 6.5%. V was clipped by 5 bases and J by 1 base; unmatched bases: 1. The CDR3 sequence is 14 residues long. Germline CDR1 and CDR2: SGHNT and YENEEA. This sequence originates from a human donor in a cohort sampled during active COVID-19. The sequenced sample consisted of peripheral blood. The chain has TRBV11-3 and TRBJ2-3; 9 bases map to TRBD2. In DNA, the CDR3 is TGTGCCAGCAGCCAGCGGGGGGGCACAGATACGCAGTATTTT. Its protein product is CASSQRGGTDTQYF.